The clone carrying this T cell receptor (beta chain) was detected only once. The ends were cut back, 4 bases at V and 5 bases at J, with 15 bases in the middle. This CDR3 contains 15 residues. From germline, CDR1 is ENHRY and CDR2 SYGVKD. Measured with immunoSEQ multiplex PCR; TCRdb has only the in-frame clones, and not every one. The table has under 7,500 clones, 40% to 55% seen once; the top ten hold over 25%. The source of the sample is a study of neoadjuvant anti-PD-1 for oral cavity cancer. Study-wide context: Patients without progression received a fourth nivolumab dose around day 43, then surgical resection on days 50-56.

Specimen: tumor tissue, collected before nivolumab (anti-PD-1) treatment. This TCR came from a person aged 35-79 years with oral cavity squamous cell carcinoma. The chain uses TRBV10-3 and TRBJ2-1, with a possible D match to TRBD1 (6 bases). For the CDR3, the DNA is TGTGCCATCAGTGGACAGGCCGCACCGGACAATGAGCAGTTCTTC. It yields the protein CAISGQAAPDNEQFF.